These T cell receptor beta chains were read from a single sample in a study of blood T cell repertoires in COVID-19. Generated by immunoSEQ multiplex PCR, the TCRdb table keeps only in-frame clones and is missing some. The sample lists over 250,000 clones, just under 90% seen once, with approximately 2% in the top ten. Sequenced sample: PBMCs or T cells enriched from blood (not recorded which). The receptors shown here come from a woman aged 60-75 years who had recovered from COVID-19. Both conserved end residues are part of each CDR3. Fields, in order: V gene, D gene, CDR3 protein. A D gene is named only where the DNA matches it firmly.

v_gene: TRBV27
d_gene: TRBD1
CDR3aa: CASSFPGQGTDTQYF

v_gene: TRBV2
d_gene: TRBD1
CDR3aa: CASSPGQGNYGYTF

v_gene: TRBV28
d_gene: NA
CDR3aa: CASSGLGGQPQHF

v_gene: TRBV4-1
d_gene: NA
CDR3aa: CASSQVTGSYNEQFF

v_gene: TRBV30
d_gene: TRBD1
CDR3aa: CAWWAGGGDTQYF

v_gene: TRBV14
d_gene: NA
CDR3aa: CASSLGRGNTDTQYF

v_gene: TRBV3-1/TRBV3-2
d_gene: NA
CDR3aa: CASSQSRGRGQPQHF

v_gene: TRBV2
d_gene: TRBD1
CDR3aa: CASSDGQGGQPQHF

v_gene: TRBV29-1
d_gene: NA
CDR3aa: CSVVGENYGYTF

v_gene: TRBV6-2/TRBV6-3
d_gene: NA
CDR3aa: CASSYGGSQETQYF

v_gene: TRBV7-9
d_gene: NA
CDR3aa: CASSLRGYEKLFF

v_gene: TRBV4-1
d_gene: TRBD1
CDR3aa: CASSPGTGPNQPQHF

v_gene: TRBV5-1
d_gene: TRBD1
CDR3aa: CASSADRERNTIYF

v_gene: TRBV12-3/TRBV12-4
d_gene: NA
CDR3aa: CASRGSGAYEQYF

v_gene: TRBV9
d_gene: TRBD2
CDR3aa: CASSGVLAGGPIEQYF

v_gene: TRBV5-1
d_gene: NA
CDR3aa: CASSRGGQTYEQYF

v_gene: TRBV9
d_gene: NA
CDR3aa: CASSVTGGGDYEQYF

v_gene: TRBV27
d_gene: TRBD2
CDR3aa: CASRKGTSGSSYNEQFF

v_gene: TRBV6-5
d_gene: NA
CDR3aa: CASGRLFGNSPLHF

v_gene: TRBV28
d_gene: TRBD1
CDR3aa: CASRRQGGGNTIYF

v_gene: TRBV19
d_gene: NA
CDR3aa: CASQQGPATNEKLFF

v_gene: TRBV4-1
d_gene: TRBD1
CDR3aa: CASSPGTGPSPLHF

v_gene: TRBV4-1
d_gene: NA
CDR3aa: CASSQGPTYEQYF

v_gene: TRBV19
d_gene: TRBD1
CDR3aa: CASSSFYRQGGTEAFF

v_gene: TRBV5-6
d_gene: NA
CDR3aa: CASSFDRHGEKLFF

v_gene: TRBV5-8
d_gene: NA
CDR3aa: CASSLVQTGNTIYF

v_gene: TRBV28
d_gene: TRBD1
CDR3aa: CASSFRDRGQDTIYF

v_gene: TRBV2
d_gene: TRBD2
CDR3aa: CASSLSGGYPEQFF

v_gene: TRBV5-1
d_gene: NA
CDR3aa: CASSGGGRGTEAFF

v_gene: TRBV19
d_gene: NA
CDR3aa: CASSTSSENLYF

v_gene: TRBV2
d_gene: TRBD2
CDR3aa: CASSGRGTSVDYEQYF

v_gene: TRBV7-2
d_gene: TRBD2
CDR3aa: CASRPPTSGRANEQFF

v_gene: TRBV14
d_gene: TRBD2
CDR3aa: CASSQPGTSGSLHGELFF

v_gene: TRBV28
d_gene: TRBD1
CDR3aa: CASSPKGTGRGEKLFF

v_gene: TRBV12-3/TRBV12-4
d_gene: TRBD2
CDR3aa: CASSLGLAVEQYF

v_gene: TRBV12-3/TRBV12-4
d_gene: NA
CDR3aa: CASSLGDNTEAFF

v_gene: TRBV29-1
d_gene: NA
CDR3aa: CSVDSRGSDGYTF

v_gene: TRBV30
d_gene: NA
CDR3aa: CAWGPRDGYTF

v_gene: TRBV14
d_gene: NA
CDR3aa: CASSPGVGEDYEQYF

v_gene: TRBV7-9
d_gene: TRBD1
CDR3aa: CASTVLTGGFEAFF

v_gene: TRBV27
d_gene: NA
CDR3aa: CASTFRNLYEQYF

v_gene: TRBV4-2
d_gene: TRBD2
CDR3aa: CASSQDQTSLYYNEQFF

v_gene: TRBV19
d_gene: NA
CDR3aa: CASSAWGEGMNTEAFF

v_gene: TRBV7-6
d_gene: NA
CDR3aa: CASSAGLDSLNQPQHF

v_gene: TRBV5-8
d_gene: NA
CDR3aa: CASSRGSTSTLNYGYTF

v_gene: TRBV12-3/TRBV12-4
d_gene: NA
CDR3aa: CASSLPPTFEQYF

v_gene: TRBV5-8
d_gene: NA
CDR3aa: CASSLKGGLTDTQYF

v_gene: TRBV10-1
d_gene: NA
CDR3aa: CASSARAPGRNIGYTF

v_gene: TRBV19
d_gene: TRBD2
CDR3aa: CASSILSGEPLNTGELFF

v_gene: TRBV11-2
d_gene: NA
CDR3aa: CASSVLYEQYF

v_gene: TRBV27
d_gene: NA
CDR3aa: CASSLRVRQPQHF

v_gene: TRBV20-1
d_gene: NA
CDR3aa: CSASRGDYDTEAFF

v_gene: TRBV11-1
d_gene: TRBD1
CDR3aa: CASRSRTGYEQYF

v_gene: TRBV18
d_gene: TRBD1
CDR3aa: CASSPRDRATNEKLFF

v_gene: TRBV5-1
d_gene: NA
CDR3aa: CASLLGGAGNEQFF

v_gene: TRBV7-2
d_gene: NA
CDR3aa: CASSAARVLNEKLFF

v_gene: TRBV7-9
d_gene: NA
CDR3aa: CASSLQGGSGELFF

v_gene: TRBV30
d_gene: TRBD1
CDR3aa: CAWSTGQTPLNIQYF

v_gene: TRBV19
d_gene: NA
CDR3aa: CASTHPAGANYGYTF